This record looks at one T cell receptor (beta chain) sequence and its context. Its antigen is not known. These data belong to a study of T cell responses to AZD1222 COVID-19 vaccine. Whole-study findings and limits: Clonal diversity was possibly underestimated, and the donors were mostly white British, with more females.

This table comes from immunoSEQ multiplex PCR, and its TCRdb copy is limited to in-frame clones, with some not included. Of roughly 190,000 clones in the sample, more than 85% were seen once. V lost 4 bases and J lost 4, with 10 bases in between. Germline loops: CDR1 SGHNT, CDR2 YYREEE (reference sequence). The CDR3 is 13 residues long. This TCR was sampled from an adult in good health. The input for sequencing was peripheral blood, taken on day 0 of AZD1222 vaccination. The gene calls are TRBV5-4 and TRBJ2-3; D tentatively fits TRBD1 or TRBD2 (5 bases each). In nucleotides, the CDR3 is TGTGCCAGCAGCCAGCCGGGACCAGATACGCAGTATTTT. It encodes CASSQPGPDTQYF.